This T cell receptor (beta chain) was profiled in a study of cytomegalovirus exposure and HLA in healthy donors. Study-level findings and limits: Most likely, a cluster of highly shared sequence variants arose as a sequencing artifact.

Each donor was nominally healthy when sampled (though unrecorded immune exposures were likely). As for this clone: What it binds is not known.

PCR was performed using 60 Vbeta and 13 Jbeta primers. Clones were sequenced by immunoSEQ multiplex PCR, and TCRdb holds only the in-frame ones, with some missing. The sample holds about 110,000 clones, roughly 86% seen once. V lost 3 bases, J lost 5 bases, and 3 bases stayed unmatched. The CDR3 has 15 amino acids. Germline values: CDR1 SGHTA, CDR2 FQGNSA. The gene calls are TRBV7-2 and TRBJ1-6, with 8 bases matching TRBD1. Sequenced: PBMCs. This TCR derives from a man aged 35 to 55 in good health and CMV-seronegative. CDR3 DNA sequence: TGTGCCAGCAGCTTCGACAGGGGAAATAATTCACCCCTCCACTTT. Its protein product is CASSFDRGNNSPLHF.